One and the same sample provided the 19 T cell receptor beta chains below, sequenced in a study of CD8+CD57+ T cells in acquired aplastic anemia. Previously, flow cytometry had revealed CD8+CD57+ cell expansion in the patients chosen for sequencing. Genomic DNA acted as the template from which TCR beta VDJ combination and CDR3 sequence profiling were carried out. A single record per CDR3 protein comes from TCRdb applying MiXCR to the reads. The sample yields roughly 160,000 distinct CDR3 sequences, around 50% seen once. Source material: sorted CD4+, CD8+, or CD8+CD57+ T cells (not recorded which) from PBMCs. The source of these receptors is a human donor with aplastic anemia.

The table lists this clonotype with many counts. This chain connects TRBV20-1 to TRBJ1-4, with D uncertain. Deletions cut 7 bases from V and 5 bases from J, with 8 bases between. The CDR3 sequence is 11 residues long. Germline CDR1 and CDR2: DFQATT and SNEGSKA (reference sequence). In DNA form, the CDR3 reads TGCAGTGTTCTCGCGAATGAAAAACTGTTTTTT. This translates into CSVLANEKLFF.

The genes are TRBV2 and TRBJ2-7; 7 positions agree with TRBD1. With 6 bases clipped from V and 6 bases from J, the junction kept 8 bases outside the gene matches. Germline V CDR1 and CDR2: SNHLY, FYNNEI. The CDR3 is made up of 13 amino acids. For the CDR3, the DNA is TGTGCCAGCAGCGACCGACAGGGACGCGAGCAGTACTTC. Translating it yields CASSDRQGREQYF.

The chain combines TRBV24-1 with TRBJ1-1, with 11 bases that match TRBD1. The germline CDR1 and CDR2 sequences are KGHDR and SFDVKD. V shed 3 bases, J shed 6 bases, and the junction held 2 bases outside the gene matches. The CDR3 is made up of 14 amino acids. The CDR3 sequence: CATSDRDRGAEAFF. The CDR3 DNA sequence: TGTGCCACCAGTGATCGGGACAGGGGGGCTGAAGCTTTCTTT.

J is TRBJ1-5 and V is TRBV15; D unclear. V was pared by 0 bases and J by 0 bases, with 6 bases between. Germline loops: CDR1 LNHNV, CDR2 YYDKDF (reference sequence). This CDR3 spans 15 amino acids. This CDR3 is CATSREGSSNQPQHF. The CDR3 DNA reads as TGTGCCACCAGCAGAGAGGGCAGTAGCAATCAGCCCCAGCATTTT.

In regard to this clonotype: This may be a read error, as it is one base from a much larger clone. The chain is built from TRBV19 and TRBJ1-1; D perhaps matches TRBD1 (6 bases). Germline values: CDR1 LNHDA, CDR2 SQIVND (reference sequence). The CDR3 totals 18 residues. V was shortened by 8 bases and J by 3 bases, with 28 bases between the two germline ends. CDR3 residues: CASFDPQGNSRMDTEAFF. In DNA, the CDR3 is TGTGCCAGTTTTGATCCACAGGGAAACTCGAGGATGGACACTGAAGCTTTCTTT.

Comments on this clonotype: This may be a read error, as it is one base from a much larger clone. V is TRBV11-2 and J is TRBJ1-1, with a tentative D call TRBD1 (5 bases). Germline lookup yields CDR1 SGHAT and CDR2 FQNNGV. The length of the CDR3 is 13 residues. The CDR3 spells CASSLSRVGEAVF. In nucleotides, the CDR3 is TGTGCCAGCAGCTTAAGCAGGGTGGGTGAAGCTGTCTTT.

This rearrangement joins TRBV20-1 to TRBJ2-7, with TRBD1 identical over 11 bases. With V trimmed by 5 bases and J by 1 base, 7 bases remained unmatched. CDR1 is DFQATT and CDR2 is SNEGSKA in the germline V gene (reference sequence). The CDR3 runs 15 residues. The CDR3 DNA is TGCAGTGCTGAGACGGGGACAGGGGGGTCCTACGAGCAGTACTTC. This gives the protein CSAETGTGGSYEQYF.

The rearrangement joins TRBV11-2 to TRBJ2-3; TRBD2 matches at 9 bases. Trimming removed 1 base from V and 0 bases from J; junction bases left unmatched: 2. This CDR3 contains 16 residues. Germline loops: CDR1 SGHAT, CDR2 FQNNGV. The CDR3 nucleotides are TGTGCCAGCAGCTTAGGACTAGCGGAAAGCACAGATACGCAGTATTTT. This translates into CASSLGLAESTDTQYF.

The CDR3 is CAISEMEGLNTEAFF. Written as DNA, the CDR3 is TGTGCCATCAGTGAGATGGAGGGGCTGAACACTGAAGCTTTCTTT. The rearrangement links TRBV10-3 to TRBJ1-1; D is possibly TRBD1 (5 bases). V was trimmed by 2 bases and J by 0 bases, leaving 10 bases between them. Germline CDR1 and CDR2: ENHRY and SYGVKD. The CDR3 contains 15 residues.

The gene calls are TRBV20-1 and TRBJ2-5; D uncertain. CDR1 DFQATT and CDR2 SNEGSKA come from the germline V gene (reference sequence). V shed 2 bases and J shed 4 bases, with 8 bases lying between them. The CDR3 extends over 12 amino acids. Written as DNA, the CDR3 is TGCAGTGCTAGACGCGGCCGAGAGACCCAGTACTTC. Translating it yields CSARRGRETQYF.

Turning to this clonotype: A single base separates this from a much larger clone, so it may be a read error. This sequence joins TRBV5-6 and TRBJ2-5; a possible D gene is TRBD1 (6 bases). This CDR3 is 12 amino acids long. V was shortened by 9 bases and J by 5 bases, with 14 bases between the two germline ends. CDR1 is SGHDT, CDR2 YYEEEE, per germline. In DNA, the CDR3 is TGTGCCACACAAGGGGGAGAGGAGACCCAGTACTTC. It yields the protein CATQGGEETQYF. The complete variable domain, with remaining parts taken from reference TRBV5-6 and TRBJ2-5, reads DAGVTQSPTHLIKTRGQQVTLRCSPKSGHDTVSWYQQALGQGPQFIFQYYEEEERQRGNFPDRFSGHQFPNYSSELNVNALLLGDSALYLCATQGGEETQYFGPGTRLLVL.

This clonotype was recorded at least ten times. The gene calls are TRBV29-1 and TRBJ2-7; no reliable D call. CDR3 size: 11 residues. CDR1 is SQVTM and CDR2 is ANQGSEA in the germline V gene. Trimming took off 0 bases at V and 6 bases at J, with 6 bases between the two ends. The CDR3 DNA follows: TGCAGCGTTGAAGACTCGGGCGAGCAGTACGTC. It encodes CSVEDSGEQYV.

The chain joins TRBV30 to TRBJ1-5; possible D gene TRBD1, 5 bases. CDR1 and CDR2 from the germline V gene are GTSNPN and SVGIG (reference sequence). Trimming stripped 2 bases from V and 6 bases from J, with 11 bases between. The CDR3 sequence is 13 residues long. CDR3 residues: CAWSLGAPQPQHF. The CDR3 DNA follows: TGTGCCTGGAGTCTAGGGGCCCCTCAGCCCCAGCATTTT.

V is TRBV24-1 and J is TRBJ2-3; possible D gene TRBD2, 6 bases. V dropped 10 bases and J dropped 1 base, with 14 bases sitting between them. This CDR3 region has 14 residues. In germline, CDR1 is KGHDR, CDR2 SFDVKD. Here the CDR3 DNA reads TGTGCCACGGCGGGTAGCGGTGGCACAGATACGCAGTATTTT. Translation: CATAGSGGTDTQYF.

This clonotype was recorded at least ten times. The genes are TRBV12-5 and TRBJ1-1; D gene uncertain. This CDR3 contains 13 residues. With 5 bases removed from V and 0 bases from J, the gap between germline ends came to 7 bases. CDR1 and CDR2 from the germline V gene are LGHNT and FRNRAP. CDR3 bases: TGTGCTAGTGGTGTTGAACTGAACACTGAAGCTTTCTTT. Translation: CASGVELNTEAFF.

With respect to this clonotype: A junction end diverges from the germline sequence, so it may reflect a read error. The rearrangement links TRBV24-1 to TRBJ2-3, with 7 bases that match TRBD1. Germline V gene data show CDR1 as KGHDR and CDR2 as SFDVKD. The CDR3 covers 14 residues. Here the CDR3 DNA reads TGCGCCACCAGTCCCGGGACAGAGATAGATACGCAGTATTTT. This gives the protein CATSPGTEIDTQYF.

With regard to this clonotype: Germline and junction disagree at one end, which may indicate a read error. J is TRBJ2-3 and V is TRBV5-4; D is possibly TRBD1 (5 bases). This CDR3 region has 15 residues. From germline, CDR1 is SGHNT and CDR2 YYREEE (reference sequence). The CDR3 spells CASSLVYPSTGTQYF. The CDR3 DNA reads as TGTGCCAGCAGCTTGGTTTACCCCAGCACAGGTACGCAGTATTTT.

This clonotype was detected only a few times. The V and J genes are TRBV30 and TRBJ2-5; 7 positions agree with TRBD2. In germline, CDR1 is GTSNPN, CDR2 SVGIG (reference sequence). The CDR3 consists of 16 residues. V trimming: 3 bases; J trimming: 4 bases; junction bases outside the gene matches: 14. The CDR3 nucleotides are TGTGCCTGGAGCAGTGAGGCGGGAGTACTGGTAGAGACCCAGTACTTC. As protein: CAWSSEAGVLVETQYF.

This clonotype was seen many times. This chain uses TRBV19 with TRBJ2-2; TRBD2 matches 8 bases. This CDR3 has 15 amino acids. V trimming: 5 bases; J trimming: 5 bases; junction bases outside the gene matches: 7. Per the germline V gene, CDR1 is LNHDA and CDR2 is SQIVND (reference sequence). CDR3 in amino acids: CASSPSGTSTGELFF. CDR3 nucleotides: TGTGCCAGTAGTCCCTCCGGGACTAGTACCGGGGAGCTGTTTTTT.